The sequence of this T cell receptor beta chain was determined in a study of T cells in Graves' hyperthyroidism and ophthalmopathy. The CDR3 spans 15 residues. V was pared by 3 bases and J by 6 bases, with 10 bases of the junction left unmatched. Germline lookup yields CDR1 SGHKS and CDR2 YYEKEE (reference sequence). This clonotype was detected ten times or more. TCR beta CDR3 sequences were amplified from RNA transcripts. The primer set for the first-round RT-PCR of the TCR CDR3 was HTBI. TCRdb fed the multiplex PCR reads into MiXCR, producing one record per CDR3 protein. The data hold some 460,000 distinct CDR3 sequences, with around a sixth observed a single time.

Sequencing was performed on blood. The chain joins TRBV5-5 to TRBJ1-1; 8 bases agree with TRBD1. The receptor was isolated from a woman aged 18-30 years with Graves' hyperthyroidism. CDR3: CASSWETGVRAEAFF. Written as DNA, the CDR3 is TGTGCCAGCAGCTGGGAGACAGGGGTTCGGGCTGAAGCTTTCTTT.